The 3 T cell receptor beta chains in this list originate from one sample, sequenced in a study of T cell changes during pregnancy in multiple sclerosis. Sequencing used immunoSEQ multiplex PCR; TCRdb keeps in-frame clones, though not all of them. The data show roughly 70,000 clones, approximately 90% seen once. Sequenced here: peripheral blood, sampled in the third trimester of pregnancy. These receptors all stem from a female donor with multiple sclerosis, enrolled in a pregnancy study.

This chain uses TRBV6-5 with TRBJ2-7, with TRBD1 matching 7 bases. The junction had 4 bases not matched to a gene; V was cut back by 6 bases and J by 2 bases. The CDR3 spans 13 residues. CDR1 is MNHEY and CDR2 is SVGAGI in the germline V gene. CDR3 DNA: TGTGCCAGCAGGCCGGGACAGACCTACGAGCAGTACTTC. Its translation: CASRPGQTYEQYF.

This clone has a single count. V is TRBV2 and J is TRBJ2-7; D is uncertain. V lost 7 bases and J 6 bases, leaving 19 bases between the germline ends. Germline V gene lookup returns CDR1 SNHLY and CDR2 FYNNEI. The CDR3 runs to 14 residues. CDR3 DNA: TGTGCCAGCAAGGCTAGTTGGGTTGAAGGCGAGCAGTACTTC. This codes for CASKASWVEGEQYF.

The V call is TRBV4-3, the J call TRBJ2-3; TRBD2 is a possible D gene (5 bases). Trimming took off 0 bases at V and 4 bases at J, with 11 bases between the two ends. The germline V gene has CDR1 LGHNA and CDR2 YSLEER. The CDR3 covers 15 residues. CDR3 coding DNA: TGCGCCAGCAGCCAAGATGGCGGGCGGGCAGATACGCAGTATTTT. This encodes CASSQDGGRADTQYF.